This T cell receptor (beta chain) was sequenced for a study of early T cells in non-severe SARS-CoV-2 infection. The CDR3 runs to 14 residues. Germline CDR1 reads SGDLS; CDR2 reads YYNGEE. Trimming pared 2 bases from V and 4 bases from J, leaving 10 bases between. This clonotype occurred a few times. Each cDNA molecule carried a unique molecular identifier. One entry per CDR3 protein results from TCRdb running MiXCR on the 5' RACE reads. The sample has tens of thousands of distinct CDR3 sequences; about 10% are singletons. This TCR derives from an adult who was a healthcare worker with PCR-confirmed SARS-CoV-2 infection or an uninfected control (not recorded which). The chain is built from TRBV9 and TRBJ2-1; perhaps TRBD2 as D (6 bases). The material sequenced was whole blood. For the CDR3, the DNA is TGTGCCAGCAGCGTGGGGGGAACATACAATGAGCAGTTCTTC. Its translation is CASSVGGTYNEQFF. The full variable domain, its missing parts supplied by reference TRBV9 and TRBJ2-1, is DSGVTQTPKHLITATGQRVTLRCSPRSGDLSVYWYQQSLDQGLQFLIQYYNGEERAKGNILERFSAQQFPDLHSELNLSSLELGDSALYFCASSVGGTYNEQFFGPGTRLTVL.